Sequencing of this T cell receptor (beta chain) was carried out in a study of cytomegalovirus exposure and HLA in healthy donors (dated by TCRdb to the late 2010s). Background on the whole study: In an earlier analysis of around 540 of the donors, approximately 260 Gb of sequence data and 100 million or so unique TCR beta sequences from 150 million to 200 million T cells were reported. An early release that covered approximately 600 HLA-typed donors contained approximately 290 gigabases of sequencing data and 80 million or so unique TCR sequences. Of the roughly 400 genotyped donors, more than 75% were placed in the genetic ancestry cluster associated with self-reported Caucasian donors. The aim of the study was to test whether cataloging public T cell receptors could identify signatures of past pathogen exposure. The study profiled the T cell repertoires of 666 subjects by immunosequencing and related them to cytomegalovirus serostatus. In addition to the first cohort of 500 to 850 subjects, a separate validation cohort of approximately 110 different subjects was used. To predict cytomegalovirus infection status, the study combined high-throughput TCR immunosequencing, statistical association of individual TCRs with disease status, and machine learning. To study patterns of TCR occurrence, a later analysis re-analyzed previously published TCR beta repertoires from 500 to 850 donors and added high-resolution HLA genotyping. In the later analysis, no new phenotypic data were used to find candidate immune exposures; instead, reliance was placed on TCR beta sequences and their occurrence across donors. An earlier analysis of around 540 of the donors applied high-throughput TCR beta sequencing to assess whether each TCR beta V gene segment acted as functional or pseudogenic. Donor age, sex, ethnicity and CMV serostatus were collected together with the repertoire data. Genome-wide SNP genotypes for about 65% of the roughly 670 donors were used in a later genetic analysis, which treated that subset as a discovery cohort. Every discovery cohort repertoire had been produced on one sequencing platform. Class I and class II HLA loci were covered by the typing at four-digit resolution. Typing coverage varied by locus: roughly 620-640 donors for A, B, C, DRB1 and DQB1; some 520 for DQA1; more than 600 for DPA1; under 490 for DPB1. Four to six DR-DQ haplotypes were handled as single units for association and clustering, since linkage in the cohort was strong. Among 300 to 500 genotyped donors of the cohort, an average of around 250,000 unique TCR beta nucleotide sequences was sequenced per donor, of which about 19% were non-productive.

The cohort comprised 666 healthy bone marrow donors. At the time of sampling, all cohort members were nominally healthy, though unrecorded immune exposures were likely present. The donor tested CMV seronegative, placing the donor among the 350 or so seronegative members of the cohort. A peripheral blood sample was collected from each donor, and TCR beta sequencing was performed on peripheral blood mononuclear cells. The Qiagen DNeasy Blood Extraction Kit was used to extract genomic DNA from the blood cell samples. As concerns this clone: No cognate antigen has been identified for it. Per-nucleotide qualities are absent, and no much larger clonotype sits a single base away.

What the study reported, not specific to this receptor: A later genetic analysis associated a missense DCLRE1C variant with V-gene and J-gene trimming of TCR beta chains, and an independent cohort replicated the association. In a later analysis, HLA-associated TCR beta chains were found to be more clonally expanded and to have lower generation probabilities than equally common non-associated chains. The authors suggested that the approach could potentially be generalized to other disease states and immunological phenotypes. According to a later analysis, parvovirus B19, influenza, CMV and Epstein-Barr virus appeared linked to several top co-occurrence clusters. Most TCR sequences were seen in very few donors, while some public TCRs were found in many individuals. Correlated functional status among segregating V segments might be attributable to linkage disequilibrium, but an unknown experimental factor could not be ruled out. The classifier was reported to diagnose cytomegalovirus status with high specificity and sensitivity in both the original cohort and the validation cohort. Because counts were too low, seventeen rarely observed V segments, including chromosome 9 orphons, were excluded from the earlier analysis of fewer than 650 of the donors. A cluster of highly shared sequence variants was judged likely to be a technical artifact of the sequencing pipeline. In a later analysis, TCR association rates were found to vary across HLA loci, with the most associated TCRs seen for DRB1 alleles and the fewest for HLA-C alleles. An earlier analysis of approximately 570 of the donors showed that most TCR beta V segments appeared in productive rearrangements either about 87% or about 30% of the time, which broadly matched IMGT annotations. According to a later analysis, most CMV-associated TCR beta chains appeared to be HLA-restricted, and the HLA associations seemed to be driven largely by CMV exposure. Strong co-occurrence of HLA alleles, especially DR and DQ, made assigning TCR associations to individual alleles difficult. CMV serostatus was the only immune exposure information available for the cohort. Some IMGT-functional V segments, including TRBV6-2 and TRBV6-3, could not be told apart with the 87-base-pair reads, so those segments were excluded. Because some donors lacked HLA typing at each locus, the association tests relied only on the typed subset. A further reported finding was that TCR beta sequences accurately predicted the HLA-A and HLA-B alleles for most subjects in the first cohort. The cohort was sequenced for TCR beta chains only, and without alpha or paired-chain data the features that could be detected were limited. According to a later genetic analysis, donors in an Asian-associated ancestry cluster had fewer N-insertions in productive TCRs than the roughly 700-donor mean. The presence/absence analyses assumed that sequencing depth was roughly uniform across donors, and that assumption may not be true. A total of some 180 TCR beta chains were listed by the study as associated with cytomegalovirus. A few of the identified cytomegalovirus-associated TCR beta chains were confirmed in vitro to be specific for cytomegalovirus antigens. At a false discovery rate of 0.05, a later analysis linked 16,000 or so TCR beta sequences to specific HLA alleles.

Libraries were built with the immunoSEQ multiplex PCR assay. For the multiplex PCR, a mixture combining 60 forward primers for TCR Vbeta segments and 13 reverse primers for TCR Jbeta segments was used. The CDR3 region of rearranged TCR beta genes was amplified from genomic DNA with a multiplex PCR assay. Amplified TCR beta libraries were sequenced as 87-base-pair reads on the Illumina HiSeq System. On the authors' methods: In a later analysis, some 80 million unique TCR beta chains were counted across the 500 to 700 repertoires, and some 10 million of these chains were shared by at least two donors. Raw reads were error-corrected and collapsed into unique sequences by a nearest-neighbor algorithm in which closely related sequences were merged to remove PCR and sequencing errors. CDR3 sequences were aligned to IMGT reference sequences to assign V, D and J gene segments. For a sequence to be retained, a match of at least six nucleotides was required to both a V gene segment and a J gene segment. Rearrangements were called productive when the CDR3 lacked stop codons and stayed in frame with V and J; all others were non-productive. CDR3 was defined by IMGT convention, running from the second conserved V-encoded cysteine to the conserved J-encoded phenylalanine. In an earlier analysis of 550 to 650 of the donors, sequences lacking an unambiguous match to a single V gene segment were excluded. In an earlier analysis of about 590 of the donors, a V segment was called functional when productive rearrangements were above 56.7%, and segregating when the standard deviation between donors exceeded 5%. A statistical classification framework was built to diagnose cytomegalovirus status from the catalog of TCR beta chain sequences. V and J gene assignment, in a later analysis, came from comparing TCR nucleotide sequences with IMGT/GENE-DB human TR gene sequences. A later analysis assigned CDR3 sequences and most-parsimonious VDJ recombination scenarios with the TCRdist pipeline. In a later analysis, each TCR beta chain was defined by its CDR3 amino acid sequence together with its V-gene family, and reads lacking a unique V-gene family were excluded. As a way to deal with suspected cross-contamination and a sequencing artifact, a later analysis dropped hundreds of nucleotide sequences that were highly shared and had low generation probability. A later analysis calculated a clonal expansion index for each public chain from normalized within-repertoire ranks of inferred template counts. In a later analysis, generation probabilities were computed using a VDJ recombination model fitted to out-of-frame rearrangements, and the results were checked against IGoR. A later analysis scored TCR-TCR, TCR-HLA and TCR-CMV co-occurrence with hypergeometric tests, applying a repertoire-size bias correction to TCR pairs. False discovery rates were estimated in a later analysis by permuting HLA or CMV assignments 20 times. In a later analysis, co-occurring TCRs were grouped using DBSCAN, with TCRdist sequence similarity added in when clustering inside HLA-allele-positive subsets. Repertoires with fewer than 30,000 or more than 120,000 public chains, plus five repertoires with anomalous nucleotide sharing, were excluded from co-occurrence clustering. TCRdb stores this immuneACCESS table with in-frame sequences only. Part of the clones is absent; in the studies checked, under half of the shortfall reflects unresolved V genes, and no reason is known for the rest. The V and J calls and the clone size are those of that table, but D and trimming were determined from the DNA. The table for this sample lists roughly 160,000 clones; approximately 80% of them were counted only once. The ten largest clonotypes hold approximately 4.8% of the sample.

CDR1 and CDR2 (GTSNPN, SVGIG) derive from the germline V gene (reference sequence). V and J lose 0 bases and 0 bases, and a span of 9 bases separates them. Inclusive of the bounding cysteine and phenylalanine, the CDR3 is 15 residues long. This entry keeps only the CDR3 DNA: 45 bases, framed from base 1. The TCR comes from a man aged 25-40 years in good health and CMV-seronegative. The rearranged segments are TRBV30 and TRBJ1-3; TRBD1 is a possible D gene, resting on 5 matching bases. Input material: PBMCs. The sequenced DNA is TGTGCCTGGAGTGTAGGAGGGACCTCTGGAAACACCATATATTTT. Its protein reads: CAWSVGGTSGNTIYF.